This is a list of T cell receptor beta chains from one sample in a study of cytomegalovirus exposure and HLA in healthy donors. The data were produced by immunoSEQ multiplex PCR, yet TCRdb's version contains in-frame clones alone and is incomplete. The specimen's table records roughly 120,000 clones. Specimen: PBMCs. These TCRs come from a man aged 25 to 45 in good health and CMV-seronegative. The CDR3 runs from the conserved cysteine through the conserved F or W. D genes are given only for firm matches.

CDR3aa	v_gene	j_gene	d_gene
CASSSDRLQPQHF	TRBV7-2	TRBJ1-5	NA
CASSLDLGTGAIYEQYF	TRBV11-2	TRBJ2-7	TRBD1
CASSQYPGQGPDEQYF	TRBV4-3	TRBJ2-7	TRBD1
CASSSLKERAYNEQFF	TRBV11-2	TRBJ2-1	NA
CSVSLVGLRADGNTIYF	TRBV29-1	TRBJ1-3	NA
CASSLELRDRVEQFF	TRBV11-2	TRBJ2-1	TRBD1
CASSPTTGEGEKLFF	TRBV11-2	TRBJ1-4	TRBD1
CASRGVGTWAEAFF	TRBV10-2	TRBJ1-1	NA
CASSYQVEDTEAFF	TRBV27	TRBJ1-1	NA
CASSEQAGGTLNEQYF	TRBV6-1	TRBJ2-7	TRBD2
CASSITASGRADTQYF	TRBV19	TRBJ2-3	TRBD2
CASRDRNTEAFF	TRBV27	TRBJ1-1	NA
CASSLADSIDRVYF	TRBV5-5	TRBJ2-7	TRBD1
CASSLPGRPGATGELFF	TRBV4-1	TRBJ2-2	NA
CASSPQGADPDTQYF	TRBV5-1	TRBJ2-3	TRBD1
CASSFSGGVTEAFF	TRBV7-6	TRBJ1-1	NA
CASSLQGAPGANVLTF	TRBV19	TRBJ2-6	TRBD1
CASSQVDRGWSQPQHF	TRBV4-2	TRBJ1-5	TRBD1
CASSDAGGPGREQYF	TRBV7-9	TRBJ2-7	NA
CASSLAGTYEQYF	TRBV5-1	TRBJ2-7	TRBD2